Sequencing of this T cell receptor (beta chain) was carried out in a study of molecular identifiers for immune sequencing clone quantification. MiXCR, applied by TCRdb to the PCR reads, yields one record per CDR3 protein. Seen here are 300,000 to 400,000 distinct CDR3 sequences, roughly 24% observed once, and the top ten hold 0.65% to 0.75%. Germline V gene sequence: CDR1 SGHRS, CDR2 YFSETQ. Germline trimming cut 3 bases from V and 5 bases from J; bases unmatched to any gene: 13. CDR3 length: 16 residues. J is TRBJ2-5 and V is TRBV5-1; 7 nucleotides align to TRBD2. The origin of this receptor is a human donor in good health. Some libraries in this study had Jurkat cell RNA spiked in. The sequencing input was naive CD8+ T cells from blood, with Jurkat cell RNA spiked in. Subset meaning: FACS-sorted CD8+CD4-CCR7+CD45RA+ naive T cells. In DNA, the CDR3 is TGCGCCAGCAGCTCCCTGGGAGGGGAATCACGGGAGACCCAGTACTTC. This codes for CASSSLGGESRETQYF.